This is a list of T cell receptor beta chains from one sample in a study of molecular identifiers for immune sequencing clone quantification. Using its own MiXCR run on the PCR reads, TCRdb lists one record per CDR3 protein. The table lists some 580,000 distinct CDR3 sequences, about 25% of them singletons. Sequencing input: naive CD8+ T cells from blood, with Jurkat cell RNA spiked in. These receptors originate from a human donor in good health. Some libraries in this study had Jurkat cell RNA spiked in. Both conserved end residues are part of each CDR3. The order of the fields is CDR3 DNA, CDR3 protein, V gene, J gene, D gene, clone size. A D gene is named only where the DNA matches it firmly. Size tells how often a clone was seen (once, few, many) or the class of an expanded clone, and some rows leave it out.

CDR3 DNA: TGCAGTGCTCGGACTCCCCGGCGGAACACTGAAGCTTTCTTT
CDR3 protein: CSARTPRRNTEAFF
V gene: TRBV20-1
J gene: TRBJ1-1
D gene: -
clone size: -

CDR3 DNA: TGTGCCAGCAGTTTCGGCCGGGCTAGCAATCAGCCCCAGCATTTT
CDR3 protein: CASSFGRASNQPQHF
V gene: TRBV12-3/TRBV12-4
J gene: TRBJ1-5
D gene: -
clone size: many

CDR3 DNA: TGCAGCGCATCGACAGGGGGCACAGAGACCCAGTACTTC
CDR3 protein: CSASTGGTETQYF
V gene: TRBV29-1
J gene: TRBJ2-5
D gene: TRBD1
clone size: many

CDR3 DNA: TGTGCCAGCAGCTTGGAAGGACAGGGCCAAGAGACCCAGTACTTC
CDR3 protein: CASSLEGQGQETQYF
V gene: TRBV13
J gene: TRBJ2-5
D gene: TRBD1
clone size: -

CDR3 DNA: TGTGCCAGCAGTCCATTTGGTCTCAACACTGAAGCTTTCTTT
CDR3 protein: CASSPFGLNTEAFF
V gene: TRBV27
J gene: TRBJ1-1
D gene: -
clone size: many

CDR3 DNA: TGTGCCAGCAGTAATAACATCCCGCCGGGTGAGACCCAGTACTTC
CDR3 protein: CASSNNIPPGETQYF
V gene: TRBV7-9
J gene: TRBJ2-5
D gene: -
clone size: few

CDR3 DNA: TGTGCCAGCAAATATACCGGGACTACCGAGTGGGAGCAGTACTTC
CDR3 protein: CASKYTGTTEWEQYF
V gene: TRBV6-2/TRBV6-3
J gene: TRBJ2-7
D gene: TRBD2
clone size: many

CDR3 DNA: TGTGCCAGCAGCTTAGAGGCGGGAGGGCCAGAGACCCAGTACTTC
CDR3 protein: CASSLEAGGPETQYF
V gene: TRBV7-9
J gene: TRBJ2-5
D gene: TRBD2
clone size: -

CDR3 DNA: TGCGCCAGCAGCCAAGGGCCGGGGACTTCCTACGAGCAGTACTTC
CDR3 protein: CASSQGPGTSYEQYF
V gene: TRBV4-3
J gene: TRBJ2-7
D gene: -
clone size: few

CDR3 DNA: TGTGCCAGCAGGCCGGGGGACTCTAGCACAGATACGCAGTATTTT
CDR3 protein: CASRPGDSSTDTQYF
V gene: TRBV12-3/TRBV12-4
J gene: TRBJ2-3
D gene: -
clone size: many

CDR3 DNA: TGCGCCAGCAGCTGGTGGGGCGGGCAGGAGGACACTGAAGCTTTCTTT
CDR3 protein: CASSWWGGQEDTEAFF
V gene: TRBV5-1
J gene: TRBJ1-1
D gene: -
clone size: -

CDR3 DNA: TGTGCCAGCAGCTTAGCCCGACAGTTGAACACTGAAGCTTTCTTT
CDR3 protein: CASSLARQLNTEAFF
V gene: TRBV7-9
J gene: TRBJ1-1
D gene: -
clone size: many

CDR3 DNA: TGTGCCGGCAGTACCAAGCGGACCGGGGAGCTGTTTTTT
CDR3 protein: CAGSTKRTGELFF
V gene: TRBV6-2/TRBV6-3
J gene: TRBJ2-2
D gene: -
clone size: -

CDR3 DNA: TGCAGTGCTAGTGACTCGAGGGCCCGGGAGCTGTTTTTT
CDR3 protein: CSASDSRARELFF
V gene: TRBV20-1
J gene: TRBJ2-2
D gene: -
clone size: -

CDR3 DNA: TGTGCCAGCACCAGGCCCCAGGGGAATGAGCAGTTCTTC
CDR3 protein: CASTRPQGNEQFF
V gene: TRBV7-9
J gene: TRBJ2-1
D gene: -
clone size: few

CDR3 DNA: TGTGCCAGCAGCTTAGCGTACAGCTCCCGACGTGAGACCAAGTACTTC
CDR3 protein: CASSLAYSSRRETKYF
V gene: TRBV7-9
J gene: TRBJ2-5
D gene: -
clone size: -

CDR3 DNA: TGTGCCACCAACAGGGCCCCCCCGGACCGGCCCCAGCATTTT
CDR3 protein: CATNRAPPDRPQHF
V gene: TRBV24-1
J gene: TRBJ1-5
D gene: -
clone size: -

CDR3 DNA: TGTGCCAGCAGTTACTCTCGTCTAGCGGGAGTCTGGGAGCAGTTCTTC
CDR3 protein: CASSYSRLAGVWEQFF
V gene: TRBV6-5
J gene: TRBJ2-1
D gene: TRBD2
clone size: many

CDR3 DNA: TGTGCCAGCAGCGAAACGGACAGGGGCTCCTACAATGAGCAGTTCTTC
CDR3 protein: CASSETDRGSYNEQFF
V gene: TRBV9
J gene: TRBJ2-1
D gene: TRBD1
clone size: -

CDR3 DNA: TGTGCCAGCAGCTCGTCGACAGGTTATGAGACCCAGTACTTC
CDR3 protein: CASSSSTGYETQYF
V gene: TRBV7-2
J gene: TRBJ2-5
D gene: -
clone size: many

CDR3 DNA: TGTGCCAGCAGCCCCCAGCGGTCCGAGGGAGAGACCCAGTACTTC
CDR3 protein: CASSPQRSEGETQYF
V gene: TRBV7-6
J gene: TRBJ2-5
D gene: -
clone size: many

CDR3 DNA: TGTGCCAGCAGTTTGACGCTCAGGGGGCGCACCGGGGAGCTGTTTTTT
CDR3 protein: CASSLTLRGRTGELFF
V gene: TRBV28
J gene: TRBJ2-2
D gene: TRBD1
clone size: -

CDR3 DNA: TGTGCCAGCAGCTCCGACCCGCGAGTACCGGGGAGGGGGTACAACACTGAAGCTTTCTTT
CDR3 protein: CASSSDPRVPGRGYNTEAFF
V gene: TRBV5-3
J gene: TRBJ1-1
D gene: -
clone size: -

CDR3 DNA: TGTGCCAGCAGTTACACCGACAGGGCTGGTAATTACGAGCAGTACTTC
CDR3 protein: CASSYTDRAGNYEQYF
V gene: TRBV6-5
J gene: TRBJ2-7
D gene: TRBD1
clone size: -

CDR3 DNA: TGTGCCAGCAGCCCTCTAGTCTTCTTGAACACTGAAGCTTTCTTT
CDR3 protein: CASSPLVFLNTEAFF
V gene: TRBV7-9
J gene: TRBJ1-1
D gene: -
clone size: many

CDR3 DNA: TGTGCCAGCAGTTTATATCCAGCGGGGGTCACAGATACGCAGTATTTT
CDR3 protein: CASSLYPAGVTDTQYF
V gene: TRBV27
J gene: TRBJ2-3
D gene: TRBD2
clone size: many

CDR3 DNA: TGTGCCAGCAGTGAAAGGACAGGTTCAACTAATGAAAAACTGTTTTTT
CDR3 protein: CASSERTGSTNEKLFF
V gene: TRBV6-1
J gene: TRBJ1-4
D gene: TRBD1
clone size: few

CDR3 DNA: TGTGCCAGCAGCTCGGTTGGGGTGGCCAATCAGCCCCAGCATTTT
CDR3 protein: CASSSVGVANQPQHF
V gene: TRBV7-9
J gene: TRBJ1-5
D gene: -
clone size: -

CDR3 DNA: TGCAGTGCAAGGCGCCCCGGACAGGGGCCCGAATACTATAATTCACCCCTCCACTTT
CDR3 protein: CSARRPGQGPEYYNSPLHF
V gene: TRBV20-1
J gene: TRBJ1-6
D gene: TRBD1
clone size: few

CDR3 DNA: TGTGCCAGCAGCTCCCCTACCAAAAACATTCAGTACTTC
CDR3 protein: CASSSPTKNIQYF
V gene: TRBV7-2
J gene: TRBJ2-4
D gene: -
clone size: many

CDR3 DNA: TGTGCCAGCAGCTTTTCCCCGTGGGGGAACACTGAAGCTTTCTTT
CDR3 protein: CASSFSPWGNTEAFF
V gene: TRBV7-9
J gene: TRBJ1-1
D gene: -
clone size: -

CDR3 DNA: TGCGCCAGCAGCCAAGAGATGGAGACAGGGCTAGGAAACACCATATATTTT
CDR3 protein: CASSQEMETGLGNTIYF
V gene: TRBV4-3
J gene: TRBJ1-3
D gene: TRBD1
clone size: -

CDR3 DNA: TGTGCAAGCAGCCATGGGGGGGGTGCTGAGCAGTTCTTC
CDR3 protein: CASSHGGGAEQFF
V gene: TRBV12-3/TRBV12-4
J gene: TRBJ2-1
D gene: TRBD2
clone size: once

CDR3 DNA: TGTGCCAGCGAGCCAGGAGGGGGGCCGAGGAACGAGCAGTACTTC
CDR3 protein: CASEPGGGPRNEQYF
V gene: TRBV9
J gene: TRBJ2-7
D gene: -
clone size: -

CDR3 DNA: TGCAGCGTTGAAGATCGGGACAGGGGAATCAATGAGCAGTTCTTC
CDR3 protein: CSVEDRDRGINEQFF
V gene: TRBV29-1
J gene: TRBJ2-1
D gene: TRBD1
clone size: many

CDR3 DNA: TGCAGTGCTGAGAGTCAGGGCACCCCCTACGAGCAGTACTTC
CDR3 protein: CSAESQGTPYEQYF
V gene: TRBV20-1
J gene: TRBJ2-7
D gene: -
clone size: -

CDR3 DNA: TGCAGTGCTAGAGATAGGACTAGCGTTTACTACGAGCAGTACTTC
CDR3 protein: CSARDRTSVYYEQYF
V gene: TRBV20-1
J gene: TRBJ2-7
D gene: TRBD2
clone size: few

CDR3 DNA: TGCAGCGTTGTCCCAGCAGGTCCTAAGTTTACCCAGTACTTC
CDR3 protein: CSVVPAGPKFTQYF
V gene: TRBV29-1
J gene: TRBJ2-5
D gene: -
clone size: many

CDR3 DNA: TGTGCCAGCAGTGACCAGGACAAGCCCTACAATGAGCAGTTCTTC
CDR3 protein: CASSDQDKPYNEQFF
V gene: TRBV2
J gene: TRBJ2-1
D gene: -
clone size: -

CDR3 DNA: TGTGCTAGCAGCGGGACAGGGGAAGCGGCCCAGTACTTC
CDR3 protein: CASSGTGEAAQYF
V gene: TRBV7-7
J gene: TRBJ2-5
D gene: TRBD1
clone size: many